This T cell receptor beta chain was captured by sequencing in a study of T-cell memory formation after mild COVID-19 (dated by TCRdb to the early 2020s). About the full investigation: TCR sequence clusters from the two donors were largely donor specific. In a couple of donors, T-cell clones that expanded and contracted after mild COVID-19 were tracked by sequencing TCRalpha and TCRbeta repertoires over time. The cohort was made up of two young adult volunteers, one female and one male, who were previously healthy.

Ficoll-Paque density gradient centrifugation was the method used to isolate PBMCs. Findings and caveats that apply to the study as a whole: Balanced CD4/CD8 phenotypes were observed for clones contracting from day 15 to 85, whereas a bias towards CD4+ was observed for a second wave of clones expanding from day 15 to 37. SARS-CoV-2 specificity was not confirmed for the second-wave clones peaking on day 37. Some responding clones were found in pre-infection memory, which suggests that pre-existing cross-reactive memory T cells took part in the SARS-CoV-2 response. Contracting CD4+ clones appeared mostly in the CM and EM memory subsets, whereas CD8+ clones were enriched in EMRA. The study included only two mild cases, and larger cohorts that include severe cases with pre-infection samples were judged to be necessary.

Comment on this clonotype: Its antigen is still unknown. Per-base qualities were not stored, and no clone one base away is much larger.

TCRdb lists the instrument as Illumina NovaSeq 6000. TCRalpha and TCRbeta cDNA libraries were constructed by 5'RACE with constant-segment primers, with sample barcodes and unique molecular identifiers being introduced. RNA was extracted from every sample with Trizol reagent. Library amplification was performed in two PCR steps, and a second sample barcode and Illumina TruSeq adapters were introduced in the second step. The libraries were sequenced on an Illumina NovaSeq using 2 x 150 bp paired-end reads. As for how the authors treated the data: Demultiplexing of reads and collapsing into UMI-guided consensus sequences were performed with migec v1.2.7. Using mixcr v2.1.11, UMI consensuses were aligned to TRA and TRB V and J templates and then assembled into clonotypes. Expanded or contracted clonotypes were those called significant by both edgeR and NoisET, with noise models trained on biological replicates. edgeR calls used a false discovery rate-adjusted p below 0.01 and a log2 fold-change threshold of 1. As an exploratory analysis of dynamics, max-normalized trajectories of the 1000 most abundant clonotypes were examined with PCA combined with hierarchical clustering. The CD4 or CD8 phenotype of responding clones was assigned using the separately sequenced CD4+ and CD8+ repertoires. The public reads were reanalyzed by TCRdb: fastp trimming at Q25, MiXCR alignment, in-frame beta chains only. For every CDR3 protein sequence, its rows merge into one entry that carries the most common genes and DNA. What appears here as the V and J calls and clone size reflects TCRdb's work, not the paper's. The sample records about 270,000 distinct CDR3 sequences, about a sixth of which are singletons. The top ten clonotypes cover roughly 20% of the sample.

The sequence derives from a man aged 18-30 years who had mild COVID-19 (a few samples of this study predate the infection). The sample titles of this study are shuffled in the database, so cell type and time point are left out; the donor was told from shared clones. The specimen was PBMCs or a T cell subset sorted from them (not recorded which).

The nucleotides are TGTGCCAGCAGCCGGGGGCTAGCGGGGTCCGGGGAGCTGTTTTTT. It is translated as CASSRGLAGSGELFF. The rearrangement combines TRBV7-2 with TRBJ2-2, with 9 bases matching TRBD2. In the germline V gene, CDR1 corresponds to SGHTA and CDR2 to FQGNSA. V trim: 5 bases; J trim: 6 bases; unmatched bases: 7. The CDR3 starts with the cysteine, ends with the phenylalanine, and has 15 residues. Only CDR3 DNA is held: 45 bases, read in frame from base 1.